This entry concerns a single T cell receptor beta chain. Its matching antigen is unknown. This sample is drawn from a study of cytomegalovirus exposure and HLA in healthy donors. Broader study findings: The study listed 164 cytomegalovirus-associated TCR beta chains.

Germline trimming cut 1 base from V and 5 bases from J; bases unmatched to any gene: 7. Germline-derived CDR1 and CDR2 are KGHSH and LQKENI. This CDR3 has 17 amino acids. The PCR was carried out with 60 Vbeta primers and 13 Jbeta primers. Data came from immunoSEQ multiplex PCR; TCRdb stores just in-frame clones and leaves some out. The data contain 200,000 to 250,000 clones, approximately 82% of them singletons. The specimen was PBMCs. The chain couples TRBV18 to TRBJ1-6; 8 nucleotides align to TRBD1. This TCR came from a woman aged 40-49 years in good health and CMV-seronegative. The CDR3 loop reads CASSPLSLTGDNSPLHF. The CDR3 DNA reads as TGTGCCAGCTCACCACTCTCCTTGACAGGGGATAATTCACCCCTCCACTTT.